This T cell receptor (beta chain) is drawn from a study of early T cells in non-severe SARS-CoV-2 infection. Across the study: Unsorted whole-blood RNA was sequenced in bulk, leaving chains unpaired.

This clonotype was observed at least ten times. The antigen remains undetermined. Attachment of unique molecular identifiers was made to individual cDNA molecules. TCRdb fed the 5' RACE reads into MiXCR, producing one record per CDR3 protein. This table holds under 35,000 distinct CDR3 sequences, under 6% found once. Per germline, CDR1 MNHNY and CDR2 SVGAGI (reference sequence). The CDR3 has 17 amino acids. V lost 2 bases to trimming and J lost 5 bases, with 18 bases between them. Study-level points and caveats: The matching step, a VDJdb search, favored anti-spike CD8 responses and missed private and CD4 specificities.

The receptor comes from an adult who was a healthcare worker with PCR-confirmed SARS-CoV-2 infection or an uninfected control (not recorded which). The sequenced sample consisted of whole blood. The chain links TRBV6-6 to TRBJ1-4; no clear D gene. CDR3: CASSYTPWGFRNEKLFF. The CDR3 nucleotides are TGTGCCAGCAGTTACACGCCGTGGGGTTTCAGGAATGAAAAACTGTTTTTT.